Listed below are T cell receptor beta chains from one sample, sequenced in a study. TCRdb re-called the 5' RACE reads through MiXCR, storing one row per CDR3 protein. This sample yields under 35,000 distinct CDR3 sequences, of which about 26% are seen a single time; roughly 3.7% belongs to the top ten. Sequences were obtained from naive CD4+ T cells sorted from a lymph node. The receptor set was obtained from a female donor with breast cancer. CDR3s include the opening cysteine and the closing phenylalanine or tryptophan. D genes are given only for firm matches. The size field is filled for only some rows; it gives once, few, many or a size class.

TRBJ1-1,TRBV27,few,NA,CASSLSSFGTEAFF,TGTGCCAGCAGTTTATCGAGTTTCGGCACTGAAGCTTTCTTT
TRBJ2-1,TRBV5-1,few,TRBD2,CASSLAASGSLEFF,TGCGCCAGCAGCTTGGCGGCTAGCGGGAGCCTGGAGTTCTTC
TRBJ1-6,TRBV10-3,NA,TRBD1,CATLTGAGSPLHF,TGTGCCACCCTGACAGGGGCTGGCTCACCCCTCCACTTT
TRBJ2-7,TRBV4-2,many,NA,CASSQSGTISYEQYF,TGTGCCAGCAGCCAGTCCGGGACCATCTCCTACGAGCAGTACTTC
TRBJ1-6,TRBV11-2,few,NA,CASSLGTGRSPLHF,TGTGCCAGCAGCTTAGGAACGGGCCGGTCACCCCTCCACTTT
TRBJ1-2,TRBV10-3,few,TRBD1,CAISEATTGGYYGYTF,TGTGCCATCAGTGAGGCGACCACAGGGGGCTACTATGGCTACACCTTC
TRBJ2-5,TRBV7-3,medium-sized,NA,CASSPQPGTLETQYF,TGTGCCAGCAGCCCCCAACCCGGGACTTTGGAGACCCAGTACTTC
TRBJ1-6,TRBV7-2,NA,NA,CASSPQLKEALHF,TGTGCCAGCAGCCCGCAGTTAAAAGAAGCCCTCCACTTT
TRBJ1-4,TRBV5-1,NA,NA,CASSFQGATNEKLFF,TGCGCCAGCAGCTTCCAGGGTGCAACTAATGAAAAACTGTTTTTT
TRBJ2-3,TRBV20-1,NA,TRBD1,CSATPSGTGGPGDTQYF,TGCAGTGCTACTCCTTCCGGGACAGGGGGCCCGGGAGATACGCAGTATTTT
TRBJ2-7,TRBV6-2/TRBV6-3,NA,NA,CASSASGRNEQYF,TGTGCCAGCTCGGCGTCGGGTCGGAACGAGCAGTACTTC
TRBJ2-4,TRBV6-6,NA,NA,CASSAEIAKNIQYF,TGTGCCAGCAGCGCAGAGATAGCCAAAAACATTCAGTACTTC
TRBJ1-2,TRBV25-1,NA,NA,CASSGGYYGYTF,TGTGCCAGCAGTGGGGGGTACTATGGCTACACCTTC
TRBJ2-2,TRBV27,NA,NA,CASSRNSGRMNTGELFF,TGTGCCAGCAGTCGAAACTCAGGGCGGATGAACACCGGGGAGCTGTTTTTT
TRBJ2-7,TRBV28,few,TRBD1,CASSPWTGGNEQYF,TGTGCCAGCAGCCCATGGACAGGGGGCAACGAGCAGTACTTC
TRBJ2-5,TRBV7-9,many,TRBD2,CASSLAASRETQYF,TGTGCCAGCAGCCTAGCGGCCTCCCGGGAGACCCAGTACTTC
TRBJ2-2,TRBV7-3,NA,NA,CASSPRTTTGELFF,TGTGCCAGCAGCCCCCGGACTACCACCGGGGAGCTGTTTTTT
TRBJ1-6,TRBV28,many,NA,CASSQDAYNSPLHF,TGTGCCAGCAGCCAGGATGCCTATAATTCACCCCTCCACTTT
TRBJ1-4,TRBV4-1,few,NA,CASSQTNPTNEKLFF,TGCGCCAGCAGCCAGACCAACCCAACTAATGAAAAACTGTTTTTT
TRBJ2-1,TRBV7-9,NA,NA,CASSLVATGPYNEQFF,TGTGCCAGCAGCTTAGTTGCAACAGGGCCCTACAATGAGCAGTTCTTC
TRBJ2-6,TRBV5-1,few,NA,CASSLDSYSGANVLTF,TGCGCCAGCAGCTTGGACAGTTACTCTGGGGCCAACGTCCTGACTTTC
TRBJ1-5,TRBV27,NA,TRBD1,CASSSGTGGRQPQHF,TGTGCCAGCAGTTCGGGGACAGGGGGCCGGCAGCCCCAGCATTTT
TRBJ2-7,TRBV6-2/TRBV6-3,NA,TRBD1,CASSWGQGSYEQYF,TGTGCCAGCAGTTGGGGACAGGGTTCCTACGAGCAGTACTTC
TRBJ2-2,TRBV7-9,NA,NA,CASSLDSPSEGTGELFF,TGTGCCAGCAGCTTAGATTCTCCTTCCGAGGGCACCGGGGAGCTGTTTTTT
TRBJ2-5,TRBV7-9,NA,NA,CASSLPRPNQETQYF,TGTGCCAGCAGCTTACCGAGGCCGAACCAAGAGACCCAGTACTTC
TRBJ2-1,TRBV2,NA,TRBD2,CTSSEAGLAGNGQFF,TGTACCAGCAGTGAAGCGGGACTAGCGGGGAATGGGCAGTTCTTC
TRBJ1-1,TRBV25-1,few,TRBD1,CASSATGVFDTEAFF,TGTGCCAGCAGTGCAACAGGGGTCTTTGACACTGAAGCTTTCTTT
TRBJ2-1,TRBV28,few,NA,CASSSRGFSYNEQFF,TGTGCCAGCAGTTCCCGTGGCTTCTCCTACAATGAGCAGTTCTTC
TRBJ2-3,TRBV5-4,many,NA,CASRRELRTDTQYF,TGTGCCAGCAGACGGGAGTTACGCACAGATACGCAGTATTTT
TRBJ1-1,TRBV3-1,few,TRBD1,CASSRGQGGLNTEAFF,TGTGCCAGCAGCCGAGGACAGGGGGGGTTGAACACTGAAGCTTTCTTT
TRBJ1-3,TRBV4-2,NA,NA,CSSSQTPRSSGNTIYF,TGTTCCAGCAGCCAAACACCTCGGAGCTCTGGAAACACCATATATTTT
TRBJ2-7,TRBV28,NA,NA,CASSRISGSRYEQYF,TGTGCCAGCAGCCGAATTTCAGGCTCCCGCTACGAGCAGTACTTC
TRBJ1-1,TRBV3-1,NA,NA,CASSPGRRGGRGTEAFF,TGTGCCAGCAGCCCTGGGCGACGTGGAGGGCGGGGAACTGAAGCTTTCTTT
TRBJ2-3,TRBV5-6,NA,TRBD2,CASSLPSGLAGVETQYF,TGTGCCAGCAGCTTGCCTAGCGGACTAGCGGGAGTCGAGACGCAGTATTTT
TRBJ1-6,TRBV7-9,NA,NA,CASSPSQGPGSPLHF,TGTGCCAGCAGTCCCTCCCAGGGACCTGGTTCACCCCTCCACTTT
TRBJ1-5,TRBV6-2/TRBV6-3,many,TRBD1,CASSILGQGVGAQHF,TGTGCCAGCAGTATACTGGGACAGGGGGTTGGGGCCCAGCATTTT
TRBJ2-7,TRBV12-3/TRBV12-4,few,NA,CASSLTRNEQYF,TGTGCCAGCAGCTTAACTAGAAACGAGCAGTACTTC
TRBJ2-1,TRBV6-2/TRBV6-3,many,TRBD2,CASSYGTSGSNEQFF,TGTGCCAGCAGTTACGGGACTAGCGGGAGCAATGAGCAGTTCTTC
TRBJ2-7,TRBV7-8,few,TRBD1,CASRRSAGQGYEQYF,TGTGCCAGCAGGAGGAGCGCTGGACAGGGGTACGAGCAGTACTTC
TRBJ1-4,TRBV3-1,NA,NA,CVSSQLMEKLFF,TGTGTCAGCAGCCAACTGATGGAAAAACTGTTTTTT
TRBJ2-1,TRBV4-2,few,TRBD2,CASSQVSSGRSYNEQFF,TGTGCCAGCAGCCAAGTTTCTAGCGGGAGGAGCTACAATGAGCAGTTCTTC
TRBJ2-7,TRBV30,NA,NA,CAWSVPGYF,TGTGCCTGGAGTGTGCCAGGGTACTTC
TRBJ2-3,TRBV20-1,once,TRBD1,CSAEDPGTVGTDTQYF,TGCAGTGCTGAGGACCCCGGGACAGTGGGCACAGATACGCAGTATTTT
TRBJ2-5,TRBV6-1,few,NA,CASSELSQETQYF,TGTGCCAGCAGTGAATTAAGCCAAGAGACCCAGTACTTC
TRBJ2-1,TRBV5-6,NA,NA,CVSSLYYNEQFF,TGTGTCAGCAGCTTGTACTACAATGAGCAGTTCTTC
TRBJ1-1,TRBV6-5,NA,NA,CASSYNKAEAFF,TGTGCCAGCAGTTATAATAAGGCTGAAGCTTTCTTT
TRBJ2-7,TRBV5-8,NA,NA,CASSHRVLPYEQYF,TGTGCCAGCAGCCACAGGGTTTTGCCCTACGAGCAGTACTTC
TRBJ1-1,TRBV5-1,many,NA,CASSLGHRVDTEAFF,TGCGCCAGCAGCTTGGGTCACAGGGTAGACACTGAAGCTTTCTTT
TRBJ2-7,TRBV6-1,NA,TRBD2,CASSEGTSGISYERYF,TGTGCCAGCAGTGAAGGGACTAGCGGGATTTCCTACGAGCGGTACTTC
TRBJ1-2,TRBV27,NA,NA,CASSLPVRGYTF,TGTGCCAGCAGTTTGCCCGTGAGGGGCTACACCTTC
TRBJ2-3,TRBV10-3,NA,TRBD2,CAIRRLAGDTDTQYF,TGTGCCATCAGGAGACTAGCGGGAGATACAGATACGCAGTATTTT
TRBJ1-2,TRBV9,many,NA,CASSPSGEPYGYTF,TGTGCCAGCAGCCCTTCCGGGGAGCCCTATGGCTACACCTTC
TRBJ1-2,TRBV28,once,TRBD1,CASSLQGASYGYTF,TGTGCCAGCAGCCTACAGGGGGCGAGCTATGGCTACACCTTC
TRBJ1-6,TRBV6-1,NA,TRBD1,CAVDRANSPLHF,TGTGCCGTCGACAGGGCTAATTCACCCCTCCACTTT
TRBJ1-5,TRBV5-6,many,TRBD1,CASSVQGGMINQPQHF,TGTGCCAGCAGCGTCCAGGGGGGCATGATCAATCAGCCCCAGCATTTT
TRBJ1-1,TRBV27,NA,NA,CASTFEPCRQTLTEAFF,TGTGCCAGCACTTTTGAACCCTGTCGACAGACCCTGACTGAAGCTTTCTTT